A selection of T cell receptor beta chains follows, all from one sample in a study of PD-1 blockade in classical Hodgkin lymphoma. TCRdb's copy holds only in-frame clones and misses some; the assay was immunoSEQ multiplex PCR. This sample has 20,000 to 25,000 clones, with about 71% found just once. Source: peripheral blood mononuclear cells (PBMCs), taken at baseline. Source of these receptors: a human donor with classical Hodgkin lymphoma. The CDR3 runs from the conserved cysteine through the conserved F or W. Fields, in order: J gene, V gene, clone size, D gene, CDR3 DNA, CDR3 protein. The D gene is left open where the match is weak. The size field is filled for only some rows; it gives once, few, many or a size class.

TRBJ1-5,TRBV28,NA,TRBD1,TGTGCCAGCAGTTTGGCGGGACAGGGGAAAGGGAATCAGCCCCAGCATTTT,CASSLAGQGKGNQPQHF
TRBJ1-2,TRBV10-1,NA,NA,TGCGCCAGCATAGTCGTCAGGGAGGGAGGAAATGGCTACACCTTC,CASIVVREGGNGYTF
TRBJ1-2,TRBV11-3,few,TRBD1,TGTGCCAGCAGCTTAGTCCAGGGGGCAGGTGGCTACACCTTC,CASSLVQGAGGYTF
TRBJ1-3,TRBV6-6,NA,NA,TGTGCCAGCAGTTACTACTCTGGAAACACCATATATTTT,CASSYYSGNTIYF
TRBJ2-1,TRBV4-1,medium-sized,TRBD2,TGCGCCAGCAGCTCAGGATCTCCGGGACTAGCGGGGGGGCCCATCTTC,CASSSGSPGLAGGPIF
TRBJ2-7,TRBV5-1,once,NA,TGCGCCAGCAGTGTTGGGTACGAGCAGTACTTC,CASSVGYEQYF
TRBJ2-3,TRBV5-8,few,NA,TGTGCCAGCAGCCCGGACTTCACAGATACGCAGTATTTT,CASSPDFTDTQYF
TRBJ2-3,TRBV28,NA,NA,TGTGCCAGCAGCTCCCCCCACAGGGCATCTACGCAGTATTTT,CASSSPHRASTQYF
TRBJ1-4,TRBV5-4,NA,NA,TGTGCCAGCAGCTTGGCCGGACCCGCTAATGAAAAACTGTTTTTT,CASSLAGPANEKLFF
TRBJ1-4,TRBV5-5,NA,NA,TGTGCCAGCACCCCAACGACCTTTGGGGAAAAACTGTTTTTT,CASTPTTFGEKLFF
TRBJ1-5,TRBV30,few,NA,TGTGCCTGGACCCCTCGAGGGGGGCATCAGCCCCAGCATTTT,CAWTPRGGHQPQHF
TRBJ2-2,TRBV5-1,NA,NA,TGCGCCAGCAGCCCGGGGGAGAACACCGGGGAGCTGTTTTTT,CASSPGENTGELFF
TRBJ1-1,TRBV28,NA,NA,TGTGCCAGCAGCCCCGCCCCGGCAGGGAACACTGAAGCTTTCTTT,CASSPAPAGNTEAFF
TRBJ2-2,TRBV14,NA,TRBD1,TGTGCCAGCAGCCAAGACTTACCCAGGGGGACCAACACCGGGGAGCTGTTTTTT,CASSQDLPRGTNTGELFF
TRBJ1-3,TRBV19,NA,NA,TGTGCCAGTAGTATTTTGGGAAACACCATATATTTT,CASSILGNTIYF
TRBJ2-5,TRBV7-2,NA,TRBD1,TGTGCCAGCAGCTACCCCGGGACAGGGGGCATGGAGACCCAGTACTTC,CASSYPGTGGMETQYF
TRBJ2-1,TRBV19,NA,NA,TGTGCCAGTAGTATCCGGCGGGATGAGCAGTTCTTC,CASSIRRDEQFF
TRBJ1-3,TRBV6-6,few,NA,TGTGCCAGCAGTTACGAGTACAGCTCTGGAAACACCATATATTTT,CASSYEYSSGNTIYF
TRBJ2-1,TRBV29-1,NA,TRBD2,TGCAGCGTTCACCTTCGGGGGACTACTAGCGGGAAGCAGTTCTTC,CSVHLRGTTSGKQFF
TRBJ1-5,TRBV7-2,NA,NA,TGTGCCAGCAGCTTAAGGCCGGACAGTCTTAGCAATCAGCCCCAGCATTTT,CASSLRPDSLSNQPQHF
TRBJ2-1,TRBV15,NA,TRBD2,TGTGCCACCAGCCGACGGACTAGCGGGAGTGCTGAGCAGTTCTTC,CATSRRTSGSAEQFF
TRBJ1-4,TRBV27,NA,NA,TGTGCCAGCTGGACGGTGGGGGAAAAACTGTTTTTT,CASWTVGEKLFF
TRBJ2-1,TRBV9,NA,TRBD2,TGTGCCAGCAGCCCCTTGGGACTAGCGGGATTCACCCAAATCAATGAGCAGTTCTTC,CASSPLGLAGFTQINEQFF
TRBJ2-3,TRBV6-4,NA,NA,TGTGCCAGCAGTGACAACAGAGCTACAGATACGCAGTATTTT,CASSDNRATDTQYF
TRBJ2-5,TRBV30,NA,TRBD2,TGTGCCTGGAGTGTACGCCGACTAGCGGGGCAAGAGACCCAGTACTTC,CAWSVRRLAGQETQYF
TRBJ1-6,TRBV19,NA,TRBD1,TGTGCCAGTAGTATACTCGGGACAGAAAATTCACCCCTCCACTTT,CASSILGTENSPLHF
TRBJ2-5,TRBV4-3,once,TRBD1,TGCGCCAGCAGCCAATCGGGACAGGGGGCTGGGACCCAGTACTTC,CASSQSGQGAGTQYF
TRBJ2-3,TRBV9,NA,NA,TGTGCCAGCAGCGAACACCTTTCCACAGATACGCAGTATTTT,CASSEHLSTDTQYF
TRBJ2-7,TRBV6-5,NA,TRBD1,TGTGCCAGCAGAACCCCGGGACAGGGCTACGAGCAGTACTTC,CASRTPGQGYEQYF